The clone carrying this T cell receptor beta chain has only a few counts. Its antigen is as yet unknown. V dropped 1 base and J dropped 0 bases, with 7 bases sitting between them. Germline CDR1 is MGHDK and CDR2 is SYGVNS. This CDR3 spans 15 amino acids. While unrecorded immune exposures were likely, the donors were nominally healthy when sampled. The data were taken from a study of cytomegalovirus exposure and HLA in healthy donors. Notes on the study in general: In an earlier analysis, about 90% or about 30%: the productive usage of most TCR beta V segments.

Primers for the PCR totalled 60 Vbeta and 13 Jbeta. The repertoire was sequenced with immunoSEQ multiplex PCR; TCRdb's copy has only in-frame clones and lacks some. The sample carries 70,000 or so clones, roughly 86% recorded once. The receptor was derived from a young man in good health and CMV-seronegative. The chain couples TRBV25-1 to TRBJ1-5; no definite D call. Sequencing used PBMCs. CDR3 sequence (DNA): TGTGCCAGCAGTGAATCTACTGATAGCAATCAGCCCCAGCATTTT. Its translation is CASSESTDSNQPQHF.